This T cell receptor beta chain was documented in a study of OX40 agonist ivuxolimab in advanced cancers. Looking at the study overall: Dose-escalation patients' cancers were hepatocellular carcinoma, melanoma, renal cell or head and neck cancer.

Data came from immunoSEQ multiplex PCR; TCRdb stores just in-frame clones and leaves some out. The profile shows tens of thousands of clones, 70% to 90% of them singletons. Study observations and caveats: Compared with others, partial responders at 0.1-3.0 mg/kg displayed clonal expansion among the lowest.

Concerning this clone: Its antigen is not known.

The CDR3 has 16 residues. J gave up 8 bases and V 2 bases, and 10 bases lay outside the gene matches. The germline V gene encodes CDR1 MNHEY and CDR2 SVGAGI. This specimen was CD4+ or CD8+ T cells sorted from blood, taken in a trial of the OX40 agonist ivuxolimab. The receptor's source is an adult with an advanced solid tumor such as melanoma, head and neck, liver or kidney cancer. V is TRBV6-5 and J is TRBJ2-1, with 9 bases identical to TRBD2. CDR3 region: CASSYRIAGERDEQFF. The CDR3 DNA follows: TGTGCCAGCAGTTACCGAATAGCGGGAGAAAGGGATGAGCAGTTCTTC.